Listed below are T cell receptor beta chains from one sample, sequenced in a study of blood T cell repertoires in COVID-19. This table comes from immunoSEQ multiplex PCR, and its TCRdb copy is limited to in-frame clones, with some not included. The sample lists 200,000 to 300,000 clones, roughly 80% occurring once. Sequencing was done on a sample of peripheral blood. Source of these receptors: a woman aged 60-75 years with active or convalescent COVID-19. Both conserved end residues are part of each CDR3.

TRBJ2-3,TRBV5-1,CASAGQGYGGQYF
TRBJ1-4,TRBV21-1,CASSKVAGTGLLHCLATNEKLFF
TRBJ2-7,TRBV4-1,CASSQDTGWGGSYEQYF
TRBJ2-2,TRBV4-1,CASSLKGGPGLAGLRTGELFF
TRBJ2-5,TRBV29-1,CSVGAYQETQYF
TRBJ2-2,TRBV19,CASSQTSGITGELFF
TRBJ2-7,TRBV5-6,CASSSGFPPYEQYF
TRBJ2-3,TRBV29-1,CSVLQTGGTDTQYF
TRBJ1-6,TRBV28,CASSLPGWQGAYSPLHF
TRBJ2-1,TRBV2,CASKRGVYNEQFF
TRBJ1-1,TRBV29-1,CSVDRGKEGHTEAFF
TRBJ2-7,TRBV6-5,CASRQGVIYEQYF
TRBJ2-2,TRBV7-9,CASSLQGAGTGELFF
TRBJ2-7,TRBV4-1,CASSQMGEGPYEQYF
TRBJ1-2,TRBV29-1,CSVHPTGGGYGYTF
TRBJ1-2,TRBV5-6,CASSLEQSEETF
TRBJ2-2,TRBV10-3,CAISKQGSGELFF